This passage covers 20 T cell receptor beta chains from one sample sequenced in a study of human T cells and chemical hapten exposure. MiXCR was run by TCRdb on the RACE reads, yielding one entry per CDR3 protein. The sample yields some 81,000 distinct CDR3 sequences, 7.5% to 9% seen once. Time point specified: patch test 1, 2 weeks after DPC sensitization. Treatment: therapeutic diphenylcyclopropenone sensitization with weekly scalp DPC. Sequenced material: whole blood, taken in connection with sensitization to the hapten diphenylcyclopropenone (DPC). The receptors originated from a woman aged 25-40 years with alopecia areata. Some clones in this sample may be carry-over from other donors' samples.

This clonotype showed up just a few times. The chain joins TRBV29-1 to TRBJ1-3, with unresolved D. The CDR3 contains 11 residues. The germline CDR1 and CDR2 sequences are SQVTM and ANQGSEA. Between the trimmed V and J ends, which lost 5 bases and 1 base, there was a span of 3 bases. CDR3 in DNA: TGCAGCGTTAGATCTGGAAACACCATATATTTT. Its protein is CSVRSGNTIYF.

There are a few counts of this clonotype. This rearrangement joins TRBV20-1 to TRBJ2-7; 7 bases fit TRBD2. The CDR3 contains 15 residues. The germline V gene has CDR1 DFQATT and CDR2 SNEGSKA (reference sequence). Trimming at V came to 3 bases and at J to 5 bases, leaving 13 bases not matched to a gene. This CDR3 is CSASDVGGTRHEQYF. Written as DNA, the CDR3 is TGCAGTGCTAGCGATGTGGGGGGGACTCGGCACGAGCAGTACTTC.

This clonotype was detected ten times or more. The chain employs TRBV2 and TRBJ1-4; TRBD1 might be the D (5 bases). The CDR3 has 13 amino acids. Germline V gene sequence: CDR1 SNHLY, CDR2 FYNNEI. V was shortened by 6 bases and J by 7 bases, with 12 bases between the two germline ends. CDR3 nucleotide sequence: TGTGCCAGCAGACGGGACGGCGTTGAAAAACTGTTTTTT. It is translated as CASRRDGVEKLFF.

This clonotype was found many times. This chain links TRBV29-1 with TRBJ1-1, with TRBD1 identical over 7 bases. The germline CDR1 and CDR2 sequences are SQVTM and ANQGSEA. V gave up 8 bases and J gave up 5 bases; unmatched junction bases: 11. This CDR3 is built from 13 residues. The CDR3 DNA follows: TGCAGCCTTTCCGGGCAGGGGGGAACTGAAGCTTTCTTT. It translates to CSLSGQGGTEAFF. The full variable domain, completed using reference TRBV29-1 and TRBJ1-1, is SAVISQKPSRDICQRGTSLTIQCQVDSQVTMMFWYRQQPGQSLTLIATANQGSEATYESGFVIDKFPISRPNLTFSTLTVSNMSPEDSSIYLCSLSGQGGTEAFFGQGTRLTVV.

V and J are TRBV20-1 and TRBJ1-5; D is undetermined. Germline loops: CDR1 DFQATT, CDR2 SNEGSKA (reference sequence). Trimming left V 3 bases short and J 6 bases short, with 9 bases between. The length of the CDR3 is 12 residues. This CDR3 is CSASRNPQPQHF. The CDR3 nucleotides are TGCAGTGCTAGTCGGAATCCTCAGCCCCAGCATTTT.

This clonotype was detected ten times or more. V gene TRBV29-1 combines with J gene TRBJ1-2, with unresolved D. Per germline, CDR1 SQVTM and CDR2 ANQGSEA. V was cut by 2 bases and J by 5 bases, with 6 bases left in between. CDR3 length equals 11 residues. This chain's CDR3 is CSVEQEYGYTF. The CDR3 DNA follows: TGCAGCGTTGAACAGGAGTATGGCTACACCTTC.

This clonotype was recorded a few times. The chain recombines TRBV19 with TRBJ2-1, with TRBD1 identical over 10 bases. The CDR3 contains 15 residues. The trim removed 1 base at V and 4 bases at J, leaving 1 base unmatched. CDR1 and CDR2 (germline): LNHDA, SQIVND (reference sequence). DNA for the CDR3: TGTGCCAGTAGTATAGGGGACAGGGGATACAATGAGCAGTTCTTC. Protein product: CASSIGDRGYNEQFF.

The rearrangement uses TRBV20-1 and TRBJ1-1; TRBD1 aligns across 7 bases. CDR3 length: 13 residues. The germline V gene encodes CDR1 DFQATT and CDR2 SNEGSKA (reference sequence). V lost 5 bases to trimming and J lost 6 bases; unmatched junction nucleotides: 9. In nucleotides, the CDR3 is TGCAGTGCTCCCAGGGGGGATTTAGCTGAAGCTTTCTTT. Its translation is CSAPRGDLAEAFF.

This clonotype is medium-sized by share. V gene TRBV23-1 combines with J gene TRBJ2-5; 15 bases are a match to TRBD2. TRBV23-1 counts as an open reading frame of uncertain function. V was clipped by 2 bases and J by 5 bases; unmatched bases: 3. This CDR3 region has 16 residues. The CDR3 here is CASSQTGTSGGETQYF. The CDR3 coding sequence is TGCGCCAGCAGTCAAACCGGGACTAGCGGGGGGGAGACCCAGTACTTC.

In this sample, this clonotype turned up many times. CDR3 DNA: TGTGCCTGGAGAGCGGGGTTCCAAGAGACCCAGTACTTC. Protein sequence: CAWRAGFQETQYF. This chain joins TRBV30 and TRBJ2-5; 7 bases align to TRBD2. This CDR3 region has 13 residues. The germline V gene encodes CDR1 GTSNPN and CDR2 SVGIG (reference sequence). V lost 3 bases, J lost 1 base, and 2 bases stayed unmatched.

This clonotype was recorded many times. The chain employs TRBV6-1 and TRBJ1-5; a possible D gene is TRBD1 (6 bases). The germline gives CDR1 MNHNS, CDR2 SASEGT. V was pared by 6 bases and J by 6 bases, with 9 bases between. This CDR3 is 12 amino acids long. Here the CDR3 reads CASSLTGQPQHF. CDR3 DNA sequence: TGTGCCAGCAGCTTGACAGGTCAGCCCCAGCATTTT.

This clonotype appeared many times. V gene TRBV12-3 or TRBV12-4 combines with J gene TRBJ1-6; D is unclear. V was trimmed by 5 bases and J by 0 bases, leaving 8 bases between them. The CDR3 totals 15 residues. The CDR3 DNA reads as TGTGCCAGCAGTGGGCAGAGCTCCTATAATTCACCCCTCCACTTT. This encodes CASSGQSSYNSPLHF.

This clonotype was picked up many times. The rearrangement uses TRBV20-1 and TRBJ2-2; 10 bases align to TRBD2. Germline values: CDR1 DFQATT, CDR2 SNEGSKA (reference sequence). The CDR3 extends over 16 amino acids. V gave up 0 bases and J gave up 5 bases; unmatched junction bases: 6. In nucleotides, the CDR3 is TGCAGTGCTAGAGATCCAGCGGGGGGGTCGACCGGGGAGCTGTTTTTT. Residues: CSARDPAGGSTGELFF.

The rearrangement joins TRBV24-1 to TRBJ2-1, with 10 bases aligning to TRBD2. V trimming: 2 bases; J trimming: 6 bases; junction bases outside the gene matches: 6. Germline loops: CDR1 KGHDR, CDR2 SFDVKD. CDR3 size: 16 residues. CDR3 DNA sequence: TGTGCCACCAGTGATTCGAGCGGGGGGGCATCCAATGAGCAGTTCTTC. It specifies CATSDSSGGASNEQFF.

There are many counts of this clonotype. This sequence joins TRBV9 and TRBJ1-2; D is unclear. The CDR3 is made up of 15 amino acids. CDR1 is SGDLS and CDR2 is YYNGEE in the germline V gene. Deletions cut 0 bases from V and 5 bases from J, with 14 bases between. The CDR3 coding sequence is TGTGCCAGCAGCGTAGCTATCACGGCTGGATATGGCTACACCTTC. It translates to CASSVAITAGYGYTF.

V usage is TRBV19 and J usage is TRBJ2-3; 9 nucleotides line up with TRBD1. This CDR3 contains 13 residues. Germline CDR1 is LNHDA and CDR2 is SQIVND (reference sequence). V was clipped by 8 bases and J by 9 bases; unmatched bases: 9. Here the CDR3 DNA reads TGTGCCAGTGCGGGACAGGGAACGTGGACGCAGTATTTT. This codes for CASAGQGTWTQYF.

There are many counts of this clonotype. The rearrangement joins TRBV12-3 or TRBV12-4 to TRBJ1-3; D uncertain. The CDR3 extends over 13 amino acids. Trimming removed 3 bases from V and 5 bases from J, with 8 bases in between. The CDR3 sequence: CASSFGDRNTIYF. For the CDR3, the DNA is TGTGCCAGCAGTTTTGGAGATCGAAACACCATATATTTT.

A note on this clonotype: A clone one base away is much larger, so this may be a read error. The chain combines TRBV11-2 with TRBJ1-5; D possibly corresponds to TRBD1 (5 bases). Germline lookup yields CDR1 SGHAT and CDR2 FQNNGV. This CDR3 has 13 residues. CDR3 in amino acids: CAGSPGLDRPQHF. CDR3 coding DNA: TGTGCCGGCAGTCCGGGCCTTGACAGGCCCCAGCATTTT.

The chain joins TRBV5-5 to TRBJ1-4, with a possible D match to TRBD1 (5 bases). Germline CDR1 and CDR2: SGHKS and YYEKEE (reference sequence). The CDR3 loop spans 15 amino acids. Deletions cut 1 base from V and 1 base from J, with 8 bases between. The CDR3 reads CASSLFQGTNEKLFF. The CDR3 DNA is TGTGCCAGCAGCTTGTTCCAGGGAACTAATGAAAAACTGTTTTTT.

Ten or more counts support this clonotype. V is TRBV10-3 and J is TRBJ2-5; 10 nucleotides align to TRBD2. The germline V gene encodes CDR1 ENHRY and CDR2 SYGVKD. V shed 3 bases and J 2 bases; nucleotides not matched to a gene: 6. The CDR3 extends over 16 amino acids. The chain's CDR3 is CAISDWASGGQETQYF. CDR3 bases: TGTGCCATCAGTGACTGGGCTAGCGGGGGTCAAGAGACCCAGTACTTC.